These 21 T cell receptor beta chains originate from one sample sequenced in a study of blood T cell repertoires in COVID-19. Method: immunoSEQ multiplex PCR; TCRdb's copy keeps in-frame clones and lacks some. Of 70,000 to 100,000 clones in the sample, roughly 80% were seen once. The sample taken for sequencing was peripheral blood. These receptors originate from a woman older than 75 with acute or convalescent COVID-19.

V is TRBV11-2 and J is TRBJ2-7, with 8 bases aligning to TRBD1. The germline V gene has CDR1 SGHAT and CDR2 FQNNGV. CDR3 length: 14 amino acids. The J segment lost 5 bases and the V segment lost 4 bases, leaving 7 bases of the junction unmatched. CDR3 loop: CASSSSRQGNEQYF. CDR3 in DNA: TGTGCCAGCAGCTCAAGTAGACAGGGGAACGAGCAGTACTTC.

This chain joins TRBV7-2 and TRBJ2-1; 15 bases are a match to TRBD2. The V and J ends lost 5 bases and 1 base, in that order; junction bases with no gene match: 3. In germline, CDR1 is SGHTA, CDR2 FQGNSA. This CDR3 has 17 residues. CDR3: CASSLGLAGGSYNEQFF. The CDR3 bases are TGTGCCAGCAGCCTGGGACTAGCGGGGGGATCCTACAATGAGCAGTTCTTC.

The chain uses TRBV6-5 and TRBJ2-7, with TRBD1 identical over 9 bases. CDR1 MNHEY and CDR2 SVGAGI come from the germline V gene. This CDR3 has 13 residues. The V and J ends lost 7 bases and 9 bases, in that order; junction bases with no gene match: 10. CDR3 DNA sequence: TGTGCCAGCACTCCCGGGACAGGGATGCGGCAGTACTTC. As protein: CASTPGTGMRQYF.

V usage is TRBV7-2 and J usage is TRBJ1-2, with 11 bases matching TRBD1. V lost 5 bases, J lost 3 bases, and 2 bases stayed unmatched. The germline V gene has CDR1 SGHTA and CDR2 FQGNSA. CDR3 length: 14 residues. The CDR3 is CASSPDRGHYGYTF. The CDR3 DNA is TGTGCCAGCAGCCCGGACAGGGGGCACTATGGCTACACCTTC.

This chain joins TRBV10-1 and TRBJ1-1; 10 bases agree with TRBD1. The V segment lost 6 bases and the J segment 1 base; nucleotides outside the gene matches: 2. Germline CDR1 WNHNN, CDR2 SYGVQD (reference sequence). The CDR3 loop spans 14 amino acids. The CDR3 bases are TGCGCCAGCAGGAGGGACAGGGGGAACACTGAAGCTTTCTTT. Amino acid sequence: CASRRDRGNTEAFF.

The rearrangement links TRBV7-9 to TRBJ1-5, with TRBD1 matching over 10 bases. The CDR3 has 14 amino acids. In germline, CDR1 is SEHNR, CDR2 FQNEAQ (reference sequence). With 4 bases clipped from V and 7 bases from J, the junction kept 4 bases outside the gene matches. The CDR3 DNA is TGTGCCAGCAGCTCGTCGACAGGGGGCCAGCCCCAGCATTTT. It translates to CASSSSTGGQPQHF. Based on the CDR3 plus reference TRBV7-9 and TRBJ1-5, the full variable domain is DTGVSQNPRHKITKRGQNVTFRCDPISEHNRLYWYRQTLGQGPEFLTYFQNEAQLEKSRLLSDRFSAERPKGSFSTLEIQRTEQGDSAMYLCASSSSTGGQPQHFGDGTRLSIL.

This sequence joins TRBV6-2 or TRBV6-3 and TRBJ2-1; D unresolved. With 2 bases removed from V and 9 bases from J, the gap between germline ends came to 11 bases. CDR3 size: 13 residues. Germline loops: CDR1 MNHEY, CDR2 SVGEGT. The CDR3 DNA sequence: TGTGCCAGCAGTTACGGCCATTCGGGTGAGCAGTTCTTC. This codes for CASSYGHSGEQFF.

The V and J genes are TRBV30 and TRBJ2-3; 10 bases match TRBD2. V gave up 3 bases and J gave up 2 bases; unmatched junction bases: 5. CDR1 GTSNPN and CDR2 SVGIG come from the germline V gene (reference sequence). This CDR3 spans 15 amino acids. The CDR3 loop is CAWSRLAGNTDTQYF. CDR3 nucleotide sequence: TGTGCCTGGAGCCGACTAGCGGGCAACACAGATACGCAGTATTTT.

This clone was found once. The chain uses TRBV2 and TRBJ1-4, with 7 bases matching TRBD1. The CDR3 covers 16 residues. The V gene end was trimmed by 6 bases and the J gene end by 4 bases; junction bases not matched to a gene: 11. Germline V gene data show CDR1 as SNHLY and CDR2 as FYNNEI. This CDR3 is CASSDREGGGNEKLFF. In nucleotides, the CDR3 is TGTGCCAGCAGCGACAGGGAAGGGGGAGGTAATGAAAAACTGTTTTTT. Using reference TRBV2 and TRBJ1-4 for the parts outside the CDR3, the full variable domain is EPEVTQTPSHQVTQMGQEVILRCVPISNHLYFYWYRQILGQKVEFLVSFYNNEISEKSEIFDDQFSVERPDGSNFTLKIRSTKLEDSAMYFCASSDREGGGNEKLFFGSGTQLSVL.

The chain employs TRBV9 and TRBJ1-3, with D maybe TRBD1 (6 bases). Germline-derived CDR1 and CDR2 are SGDLS and YYNGEE. Trimming removed 3 bases from V and 0 bases from J, with 10 bases in between. This CDR3 contains 15 residues. DNA of the CDR3: TGTGCCAGCAGCGACGCGACAGGCTCTGGAAACACCATATATTTT. This translates into CASSDATGSGNTIYF.

The genes are TRBV30 and TRBJ1-4, with D perhaps matching TRBD1 (5 bases). The CDR3 is 13 amino acids. Germline V gene data show CDR1 as GTSNPN and CDR2 as SVGIG (reference sequence). The V and J ends lost 4 bases and 0 bases respectively, with 6 bases between them. The CDR3 sequence: CAWKGTTNEKLFF. DNA of the CDR3: TGTGCCTGGAAGGGGACAACTAATGAAAAACTGTTTTTT.

V usage is TRBV6-6 and J usage is TRBJ2-5; TRBD2 aligns across 7 bases. J was trimmed by 2 bases and V by 5 bases; bases with no gene match: 14. Germline CDR1 reads MNHNY; CDR2 reads SVGAGI (reference sequence). The CDR3 has 17 residues. This CDR3 is CASSPLQLRRGQETQYF. The CDR3 nucleotides read TGTGCCAGCAGTCCTCTCCAACTCAGGCGGGGGCAAGAGACCCAGTACTTC.

V gene TRBV3-1 (or the pseudogene TRBV3-2) combines with J gene TRBJ2-1; 7 bases align to TRBD2. CDR1 LGHDT and CDR2 YNNKEL come from the germline V gene (reference sequence). Germline trimming cut 0 bases from V and 8 bases from J; bases unmatched to any gene: 7. The CDR3 extends over 15 amino acids. The chain's CDR3 is CASSQDSRLAHEQFF. The CDR3 bases are TGTGCCAGCAGCCAAGATTCGCGACTAGCACATGAGCAGTTCTTC.

The CDR3 DNA reads TGTGCCAGCAGCGTCCTCGGGACACAAGGCTACGAGCAGTACTTC. Translated: CASSVLGTQGYEQYF. The rearrangement uses TRBV9 and TRBJ2-7, with D perhaps matching TRBD1 (6 bases). The CDR3 consists of 15 residues. The V gene's germline CDR1 is SGDLS and CDR2 YYNGEE. Trimming cost V 2 bases and J 3 bases, with 15 bases left between them.

A single count supports this clone. This chain joins TRBV7-2 and TRBJ1-1, with D possibly matching TRBD1 (6 bases). CDR1 is SGHTA, CDR2 FQGNSA, per germline. V lost 5 bases and J lost 5, with 12 bases in between. The CDR3 consists of 13 residues. Here the CDR3 reads CASSRDTGTEAFF. CDR3 DNA: TGTGCCAGCAGCCGTGATACAGGGACTGAAGCTTTCTTT.

The chain is built from TRBV2 and TRBJ2-7; D is perhaps TRBD1 (5 bases). The CDR3 runs to 13 residues. Germline loops: CDR1 SNHLY, CDR2 FYNNEI. V was trimmed by 6 bases and J by 5 bases, leaving 14 bases between them. The CDR3 coding sequence is TGTGCCAGCAGGGGGCCCCCCCGAGACGAGCAGTACTTC. Its translation: CASRGPPRDEQYF. Supplemented by reference TRBV2 and TRBJ2-7, the full variable domain reads EPEVTQTPSHQVTQMGQEVILRCVPISNHLYFYWYRQILGQKVEFLVSFYNNEISEKSEIFDDQFSVERPDGSNFTLKIRSTKLEDSAMYFCASRGPPRDEQYFGPGTRLTVT.

The J gene is TRBJ2-3, the V gene TRBV19; 7 nucleotides align to TRBD1. CDR3 size: 16 residues. Looked up from germline, CDR1 is LNHDA and CDR2 is SQIVND (reference sequence). With 5 bases clipped from V and 0 bases from J, the junction kept 8 bases outside the gene matches. CDR3 nucleotide sequence: TGTGCCAGTAGTGAAACAGGGGCGATTAGCACAGATACGCAGTATTTT. Translating gives CASSETGAISTDTQYF.

The chain recombines TRBV7-2 with TRBJ2-7; TRBD1 aligns across 7 bases. CDR1 is SGHTA and CDR2 is FQGNSA in the germline V gene. This CDR3 has 13 amino acids. Trimming took 5 bases from V and 2 from J; bases not matched to a gene: 3. This chain's CDR3 is CASSAGGPYEQYF. In DNA, the CDR3 is TGTGCCAGCAGCGCAGGGGGACCCTACGAGCAGTACTTC.

The rearrangement links TRBV6-4 to TRBJ2-3; possibly TRBD1 for D (5 bases). The CDR3 is 15 amino acids. V was shortened by 2 bases and J by 2 bases, with 11 bases between the two germline ends. Germline values: CDR1 MRHNA, CDR2 SNTAGT. The CDR3 protein is CASSDGAGNTDTQYF. DNA for the CDR3: TGTGCCAGCAGTGACGGGGCAGGGAACACAGATACGCAGTATTTT.

The CDR3 spells CASMVSGGGETQYF. Here the CDR3 DNA reads TGTGCCAGCATGGTGTCTGGCGGCGGGGAGACCCAGTACTTC. This sequence joins TRBV28 and TRBJ2-5; D might be TRBD2 (5 bases). The CDR3 spans 14 residues. V was trimmed by 7 bases and J by 5 bases, leaving 17 bases between them. Germline CDR1 reads MDHEN; CDR2 reads SYDVKM.

This chain uses TRBV6-2 or TRBV6-3 with TRBJ1-6; TRBD1 agrees at 12 bases. This CDR3 contains 18 residues. V gave up 5 bases and J gave up 7 bases; unmatched junction bases: 12. The V gene's germline CDR1 is MNHEY and CDR2 SVGEGT. CDR3 sequence reads: CASSLGPGQGARNSPLHF. CDR3 DNA: TGTGCCAGCAGTCTAGGTCCGGGACAGGGGGCGCGGAATTCACCCCTCCACTTT.